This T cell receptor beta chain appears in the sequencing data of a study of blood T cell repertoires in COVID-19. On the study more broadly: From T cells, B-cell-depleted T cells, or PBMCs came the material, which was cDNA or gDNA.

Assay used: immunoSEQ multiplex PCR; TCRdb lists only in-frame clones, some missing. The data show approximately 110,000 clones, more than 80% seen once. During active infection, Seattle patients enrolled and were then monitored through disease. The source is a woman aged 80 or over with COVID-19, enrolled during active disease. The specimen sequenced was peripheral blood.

CDR3 bases: TGCGCCAGCAGCCAGGACTTGGGGGGGGTCACTGAAGCTTTCTTT. Protein sequence: CASSQDLGGVTEAFF. The J gene is TRBJ1-1, the V gene TRBV4-3; D may be TRBD1 (5 bases). Trimming removed 3 bases at V and 4 bases at J, with 15 bases between. This CDR3 comprises 15 residues. Germline V lookup: CDR1 LGHNA, CDR2 YSLEER.